This TCR beta chain was profiled in a study of blood T cell repertoires in COVID-19. Original data processing: Scientists estimated how many nucleated cells there were by amplifying reference gene primers. TCRdb's copy holds only in-frame clones and misses some; the assay was immunoSEQ multiplex PCR. Clone size and V and J calls were adopted from that table, with D and trimming inferred from the DNA. This sample has about 80,000 clones; approximately 79% occur once, and the top ten carry 16%. Trimming removed 0 bases from V and 8 bases from J, with 8 bases in between. Germline-derived CDR1 and CDR2 are SGHRS and YFSETQ. This CDR3 contains 12 residues.

The gene calls are TRBV5-1 and TRBJ1-2; D remains ambiguous. This clonotype was sampled from a man aged 65-85 years with active or convalescent COVID-19. The sample taken for sequencing was peripheral blood. In nucleotides, the CDR3 is TGCGCCAGCAGCTTGGATCTAGGAGGCTACACCTTC. Protein sequence: CASSLDLGGYTF. The full variable domain, rest sourced from reference TRBV5-1 and TRBJ1-2, is KAGVTQTPRYLIKTRGQQVTLSCSPISGHRSVSWYQQTPGQGLQFLFEYFSETQRNKGNFPGRFSGRQFSNSRSEMNVSTLELGDSALYLCASSLDLGGYTFGSGTRLTVV.